This record looks at one T cell receptor (beta chain) sequence and its context. The authors' processing: Amplification from reference gene primers served as the basis for estimated nucleated cell counts. Profiled with immunoSEQ multiplex PCR; TCRdb holds only in-frame clones, not every one. The V and J calls and clone size are taken from that table; D and trimming were inferred from the DNA. In the table there are approximately 45,000 clones, about 85% of which are singletons. Germline V gene lookup returns CDR1 SQVTM and CDR2 ANQGSEA. The trim removed 6 bases at V and 2 bases at J, leaving 6 bases unmatched. The CDR3 covers 13 residues. This sample is part of a study of blood T cell repertoires in COVID-19. Study-wide context: COVID-19 samples, acute and convalescent, were from the United States, Italy and Spain.

The chain uses TRBV29-1 and TRBJ2-5, with 7 bases aligning to TRBD1. Sequencing was done on a sample of peripheral blood. The TCR originated in a human donor in a cohort sampled during active COVID-19. For the CDR3, the DNA is TGCAGCGTAGCCGGGACAGATCAAGAGACCCAGTACTTC. Residues: CSVAGTDQETQYF.